This is a list of T cell receptor beta chains from one sample in a study of T cells after yellow fever vaccination. TCRdb recomputed calls from the 5' RACE reads with MiXCR, one row per CDR3 protein. The table lists approximately 610,000 distinct CDR3 sequences, 17% of them singletons, with 15% to 20% in the top ten. The source material was PBMCs, sampled around 5 days after the first yellow fever vaccination. The receptors were sampled from a man aged 18-30 years who received the YFV17D yellow fever vaccine. The CDR3 runs from the conserved cysteine through the conserved F or W. The order of the fields is V gene, clone size, CDR3 length, D gene, J gene, CDR3 DNA, CDR3 protein. A D gene is named only where the DNA matches it firmly. Expanded clones are given a class, and other clones once, few, many or no size at all.

v_call: TRBV3-1
clone_size: few
cdr3_length: 15
d_call: NA
j_call: TRBJ2-1
cdr3_nt: TGTGCCAGCAGCCGTCCCGGGACGGGAACGAATGAGCAGTTCTTC
cdr3_aa: CASSRPGTGTNEQFF

v_call: TRBV3-1
clone_size: few
cdr3_length: 14
d_call: NA
j_call: TRBJ2-5
cdr3_nt: TGTGCCAGCAGCCAGCGAGGGACCGAAGAGACCCAGTACTTC
cdr3_aa: CASSQRGTEETQYF

v_call: TRBV29-1
clone_size: many
cdr3_length: 12
d_call: NA
j_call: TRBJ1-2
cdr3_nt: TGCAGCGGGTTGTTTCGACGGTTTGGCTACACCTTC
cdr3_aa: CSGLFRRFGYTF

v_call: TRBV24-1
clone_size: few
cdr3_length: 12
d_call: TRBD1
j_call: TRBJ1-1
cdr3_nt: TGTGCCACCAGTGACGTGACAGGGCGAGCTTTCTTT
cdr3_aa: CATSDVTGRAFF

v_call: TRBV7-8
clone_size: NA
cdr3_length: 15
d_call: NA
j_call: TRBJ2-5
cdr3_nt: TGTGCCAGCAGCGGCGGGCTTCCCCACGGGGAGACCCAGTACTTC
cdr3_aa: CASSGGLPHGETQYF

v_call: TRBV20-1
clone_size: NA
cdr3_length: 14
d_call: TRBD2
j_call: TRBJ2-3
cdr3_nt: TGCAGTGCTAGGACTAGCGGGGGGGCCCCTACGCAGTATTTT
cdr3_aa: CSARTSGGAPTQYF

v_call: TRBV9
clone_size: few
cdr3_length: 15
d_call: NA
j_call: TRBJ1-6
cdr3_nt: TGTGCCAGCAGCGTAGAAGCTGCGGATAATTCACCCCTCCACTTT
cdr3_aa: CASSVEAADNSPLHF

v_call: TRBV9
clone_size: NA
cdr3_length: 16
d_call: TRBD2
j_call: TRBJ2-1
cdr3_nt: TGTGCCAGCAGCGTAGGACTAGCGGCCTCCTACAATGAGCAGTTCTTC
cdr3_aa: CASSVGLAASYNEQFF

v_call: TRBV24-1
clone_size: few
cdr3_length: 18
d_call: NA
j_call: TRBJ2-1
cdr3_nt: TGTGCCACCAGGGACCCGGGGGGCTTCCCTTCCCAAAACAATGAGCAGTTCTTC
cdr3_aa: CATRDPGGFPSQNNEQFF

v_call: TRBV7-2
clone_size: few
cdr3_length: 13
d_call: NA
j_call: TRBJ1-2
cdr3_nt: TGTGCCAGCAGCCTAAGGCATGACTATGGCTACACCTTC
cdr3_aa: CASSLRHDYGYTF

v_call: TRBV5-1
clone_size: NA
cdr3_length: 14
d_call: NA
j_call: TRBJ1-5
cdr3_nt: TGCGCCAGCAGCTTTGAGGAGACAAATCAGCCCCAGCATTTT
cdr3_aa: CASSFEETNQPQHF

v_call: TRBV6-1
clone_size: few
cdr3_length: 15
d_call: NA
j_call: TRBJ1-2
cdr3_nt: TGTGCCAGCAGTCCAACCGGACAGACTTACTATGGCTACACCTTC
cdr3_aa: CASSPTGQTYYGYTF

v_call: TRBV10-3
clone_size: NA
cdr3_length: 12
d_call: NA
j_call: TRBJ1-1
cdr3_nt: TGTGCCATCAGTGGGGTTTACACTGAAGCTTTCTTT
cdr3_aa: CAISGVYTEAFF

v_call: TRBV5-4
clone_size: NA
cdr3_length: 15
d_call: NA
j_call: TRBJ2-2
cdr3_nt: TGTGCCAGCCGCCACGACTTCGGCAACACCGGGGAGCTGTTTTTT
cdr3_aa: CASRHDFGNTGELFF

v_call: TRBV7-8
clone_size: few
cdr3_length: 19
d_call: TRBD2
j_call: TRBJ2-3
cdr3_nt: TGTGCCAGCAGCTTAGCGGAAGAAGCTAGCGGGGGCGGCGCAGATACGCAGTATTTT
cdr3_aa: CASSLAEEASGGGADTQYF

v_call: TRBV5-1
clone_size: few
cdr3_length: 15
d_call: NA
j_call: TRBJ2-7
cdr3_nt: TGCGCCAGCAGCGTCACGGGGACAACTGGATGGGAGCAGTACTTC
cdr3_aa: CASSVTGTTGWEQYF

v_call: TRBV5-1
clone_size: NA
cdr3_length: 14
d_call: TRBD1
j_call: TRBJ2-2
cdr3_nt: TGCGCCAGCAAAGGACAGGTCGCGACCGGGGAGCTGTTTTTT
cdr3_aa: CASKGQVATGELFF

v_call: TRBV25-1
clone_size: NA
cdr3_length: 14
d_call: NA
j_call: TRBJ1-1
cdr3_nt: TGTGCCAGCAGGAGCGACGGGGGATACACTGAAGCTTTCTTT
cdr3_aa: CASRSDGGYTEAFF

v_call: TRBV3-1
clone_size: few
cdr3_length: 14
d_call: TRBD1
j_call: TRBJ2-7
cdr3_nt: TGTGCCAGCAGCCAAGACTACAGGGGGTGGGAGCAGTACTTC
cdr3_aa: CASSQDYRGWEQYF

v_call: TRBV9
clone_size: NA
cdr3_length: 17
d_call: NA
j_call: TRBJ2-1
cdr3_nt: TGTGCCAGCAGCGGGTGGGGGGATAAGAGCTCCTACAATGAGCAGTTCTTC
cdr3_aa: CASSGWGDKSSYNEQFF

v_call: TRBV12-3/TRBV12-4
clone_size: few
cdr3_length: 12
d_call: NA
j_call: TRBJ1-3
cdr3_nt: TGTGCCAGCACGAGGGGGATCAACACCATATATTTT
cdr3_aa: CASTRGINTIYF

v_call: TRBV4-3
clone_size: few
cdr3_length: 14
d_call: NA
j_call: TRBJ1-1
cdr3_nt: TGCGCCAGCAGTCGGGCGCGGGGGAACACTGAAGCTTTCTTT
cdr3_aa: CASSRARGNTEAFF

v_call: TRBV7-9
clone_size: NA
cdr3_length: 15
d_call: NA
j_call: TRBJ2-1
cdr3_nt: TGTGCCAGCAGCTTAGATGCCGGGGGCGGGAATGAGCAGTTCTTC
cdr3_aa: CASSLDAGGGNEQFF

v_call: TRBV4-3
clone_size: few
cdr3_length: 15
d_call: TRBD1
j_call: TRBJ1-2
cdr3_nt: TGCGCCAGCAGCCAAGATTATGACAGGGGCCATGGCTACACCTTC
cdr3_aa: CASSQDYDRGHGYTF

v_call: TRBV10-3
clone_size: NA
cdr3_length: 14
d_call: NA
j_call: TRBJ1-2
cdr3_nt: TGTGACATCAGTGAGTTGGGCCAGGGAAGTGGCTACACCTTC
cdr3_aa: CDISELGQGSGYTF

v_call: TRBV18
clone_size: few
cdr3_length: 13
d_call: NA
j_call: TRBJ1-3
cdr3_nt: TGTGCCAGCTCACCAGCTGGGGAAAACACCATATATTTT
cdr3_aa: CASSPAGENTIYF

v_call: TRBV12-3/TRBV12-4
clone_size: few
cdr3_length: 20
d_call: TRBD2
j_call: TRBJ2-7
cdr3_nt: TGTGCCAGCAGTTGGGCCCGCGGGGGGCTGACGTGGATTAGGGACTACGAGCAGTACTTC
cdr3_aa: CASSWARGGLTWIRDYEQYF

v_call: TRBV12-3/TRBV12-4
clone_size: NA
cdr3_length: 14
d_call: NA
j_call: TRBJ1-6
cdr3_nt: TGTGCCAGCAGTTTTGGGAGACAAAATTCACCCCTCCACTTT
cdr3_aa: CASSFGRQNSPLHF

v_call: TRBV6-2/TRBV6-3
clone_size: once
cdr3_length: 14
d_call: NA
j_call: TRBJ2-7
cdr3_nt: TGTGCCAGCAGGGGACGGGGTAGCTCCTACGAGCAGTACTTC
cdr3_aa: CASRGRGSSYEQYF

v_call: TRBV5-1
clone_size: many
cdr3_length: 14
d_call: NA
j_call: TRBJ2-7
cdr3_nt: TGCGCCAGCAGCTTGGAATCTCCTACCTACGAGCAGTACTTC
cdr3_aa: CASSLESPTYEQYF

v_call: TRBV4-1
clone_size: few
cdr3_length: 15
d_call: TRBD2
j_call: TRBJ2-3
cdr3_nt: TGCGCCAGCAGCCGTCCGGGACTAGAGACAGATACGCAGTATTTT
cdr3_aa: CASSRPGLETDTQYF

v_call: TRBV5-4
clone_size: NA
cdr3_length: 14
d_call: TRBD1
j_call: TRBJ1-6
cdr3_nt: TGTGCCAGCAGCTCGGGACAGGGAGATTCACCCCTCCACTTT
cdr3_aa: CASSSGQGDSPLHF

v_call: TRBV7-2
clone_size: few
cdr3_length: 16
d_call: NA
j_call: TRBJ1-6
cdr3_nt: TGTGCCAGCAGGCAGAGCAGTGGCAGGCAAAATTCACCCCTCCACTTT
cdr3_aa: CASRQSSGRQNSPLHF

v_call: TRBV4-3
clone_size: many
cdr3_length: 13
d_call: TRBD1
j_call: TRBJ1-1
cdr3_nt: TGTGCCAGCAGCCAAGACGGGACAGCCGAAGCTTTCTTT
cdr3_aa: CASSQDGTAEAFF

v_call: TRBV25-1
clone_size: NA
cdr3_length: 13
d_call: TRBD1
j_call: TRBJ2-4
cdr3_nt: TGTGCCAGCAGTGGGACAGGCAAAAACATTCAGTACTTC
cdr3_aa: CASSGTGKNIQYF

v_call: TRBV6-4
clone_size: NA
cdr3_length: 12
d_call: NA
j_call: TRBJ2-5
cdr3_nt: TGTGCCAGCAGTGACTCCATGGAGACCCAGTACTTC
cdr3_aa: CASSDSMETQYF

v_call: TRBV7-6
clone_size: NA
cdr3_length: 13
d_call: NA
j_call: TRBJ2-7
cdr3_nt: TGTGCCAGCAGCTTAGGGCAGTCCGGCGAGCAGTACTTC
cdr3_aa: CASSLGQSGEQYF

v_call: TRBV19
clone_size: few
cdr3_length: 17
d_call: NA
j_call: TRBJ2-1
cdr3_nt: TGTGCCAGTAGTGACCTAGTGGGGGACCTCTCCTACAATGAGCAGTTCTTC
cdr3_aa: CASSDLVGDLSYNEQFF

v_call: TRBV5-1
clone_size: many
cdr3_length: 14
d_call: NA
j_call: TRBJ1-2
cdr3_nt: TGCGCCAGCAGCCTACTGACAGGAGACTATGGCTACACCTTC
cdr3_aa: CASSLLTGDYGYTF

v_call: TRBV6-5
clone_size: few
cdr3_length: 17
d_call: TRBD2
j_call: TRBJ2-3
cdr3_nt: TGTGCCAGCAGTTACAAAATAGCGGGGGGGCCGTCAGATACGCAGTATTTT
cdr3_aa: CASSYKIAGGPSDTQYF

v_call: TRBV6-5
clone_size: NA
cdr3_length: 11
d_call: NA
j_call: TRBJ2-7
cdr3_nt: TGTGCCAGCAGTAACAGGGTCACGCAGTACTTC
cdr3_aa: CASSNRVTQYF

v_call: TRBV15
clone_size: NA
cdr3_length: 14
d_call: NA
j_call: TRBJ2-1
cdr3_nt: TGTGCCACCCAGGGGAGCGGCGCCTACAATGAGCAGTTCTTC
cdr3_aa: CATQGSGAYNEQFF

v_call: TRBV6-1
clone_size: few
cdr3_length: 16
d_call: NA
j_call: TRBJ1-3
cdr3_nt: TGTGCCAGCAGTCGAAGCTGGGTCGGGTCTGGAAACACCATATATTTT
cdr3_aa: CASSRSWVGSGNTIYF

v_call: TRBV7-6
clone_size: NA
cdr3_length: 15
d_call: NA
j_call: TRBJ2-2
cdr3_nt: TGTGCCAGCAGCTTATGGAGCGGAAACACCGGGGAGCTGTTTTTT
cdr3_aa: CASSLWSGNTGELFF

v_call: TRBV10-3
clone_size: NA
cdr3_length: 13
d_call: TRBD1
j_call: TRBJ1-2
cdr3_nt: TGTGCCATCACTCCCAGGGGGGACACTGGCTACACCTTC
cdr3_aa: CAITPRGDTGYTF

v_call: TRBV7-2
clone_size: NA
cdr3_length: 14
d_call: NA
j_call: TRBJ1-6
cdr3_nt: TGTGCCAGCAGCTCCGCTTATTGGGGGTTACCCCTCCACTTT
cdr3_aa: CASSSAYWGLPLHF

v_call: TRBV6-4
clone_size: NA
cdr3_length: 16
d_call: TRBD2
j_call: TRBJ2-2
cdr3_nt: TGTGCCAGCAGTGATAAGGCGGGGGGGCGCACCGGGGAGCTGTTTTTT
cdr3_aa: CASSDKAGGRTGELFF

v_call: TRBV5-1
clone_size: few
cdr3_length: 14
d_call: TRBD1
j_call: TRBJ2-5
cdr3_nt: TGCGCCAGCAGCGAGGGACAGGGGGCAGAGACCCAGTACTTC
cdr3_aa: CASSEGQGAETQYF

v_call: TRBV7-3
clone_size: NA
cdr3_length: 14
d_call: NA
j_call: TRBJ1-1
cdr3_nt: TGTGCCAGCAGCTTAACAGCCACCGACCCTGCGGCTTTCTTT
cdr3_aa: CASSLTATDPAAFF

v_call: TRBV29-1
clone_size: few
cdr3_length: 13
d_call: NA
j_call: TRBJ1-1
cdr3_nt: TGCAGCGTTGAACTAATACTTCACACTGAAGCTTTCTTT
cdr3_aa: CSVELILHTEAFF

v_call: TRBV29-1
clone_size: few
cdr3_length: 12
d_call: NA
j_call: TRBJ1-2
cdr3_nt: TGCAGCGCCCGGGACTGGGGATATGGCTACACCTTC
cdr3_aa: CSARDWGYGYTF

v_call: TRBV7-9
clone_size: many
cdr3_length: 15
d_call: NA
j_call: TRBJ2-5
cdr3_nt: TGTGCCAGCAGCTTAGGATCGGGGGGCCTTGAGACCCAGTACTTC
cdr3_aa: CASSLGSGGLETQYF

v_call: TRBV7-2
clone_size: many
cdr3_length: 15
d_call: TRBD2
j_call: TRBJ2-2
cdr3_nt: TGTGCCAGCAGCTTCAGCGGGGGCGGCACCGGGGAGCTGTTTTTT
cdr3_aa: CASSFSGGGTGELFF

v_call: TRBV20-1
clone_size: few
cdr3_length: 12
d_call: NA
j_call: TRBJ1-1
cdr3_nt: TGCAGTGTCGGGGGGCCGAACACTGAAGCTTTCTTT
cdr3_aa: CSVGGPNTEAFF

v_call: TRBV4-3
clone_size: NA
cdr3_length: 16
d_call: TRBD2
j_call: TRBJ2-7
cdr3_nt: TGCGCCAGCAGCCGACTAGCGGGGGGGCCTGGGGACGAGCAGTACTTC
cdr3_aa: CASSRLAGGPGDEQYF